The clone carrying this T cell receptor beta chain came up a few times. The sequenced template was cDNA made from the entire isolated RNA. Libraries were prepared by immunoSEQ multiplex PCR; TCRdb keeps only in-frame clonotypes and omits some of them. The data show nearly 350,000 clones, 6.5% to 10% seen once. This CDR3 comprises 11 residues. V trimming: 7 bases; J trimming: 13 bases; junction bases outside the gene matches: 10. Germline V gene data show CDR1 as DFQATT and CDR2 as SNEGSKA (reference sequence). The sample originates from a study of beta chain features in type 1 diabetes. Sequenced input: central memory CD4+ T cells from blood. The chain joins TRBV20-1 to TRBJ2-5, with 9 bases fitting TRBD1. The sequence came from a young woman in good health. DNA of the CDR3: TGCAGTGTACCGGGACAGGGCTTTCGGTACTTC. The encoded protein is CSVPGQGFRYF.